This T cell receptor beta chain was sequenced in a study of cytomegalovirus exposure and HLA in healthy donors. About the study: Prior work identified more than 90 million unique TCR beta sequences in about 179 million T cells.

At collection, donors were nominally healthy, but unrecorded immune exposures were probable. The germline V gene encodes CDR1 MDHEN and CDR2 SYDVKM. The V and J ends lost 7 bases and 4 bases respectively, with 16 bases between them. The CDR3 is made up of 14 amino acids. Overall study findings and caveats: Highest at DRB1 and lowest at HLA-C, TCR association rates differed among HLA loci in a later analysis.

Concerning this clone itself: The antigen remains unidentified.

Researchers ran the PCR with 60 Vbeta and 13 Jbeta primers. Data came from immunoSEQ multiplex PCR; TCRdb stores just in-frame clones and leaves some out. This table has about 120,000 clones, over 60% appearing once. The genes are TRBV28 and TRBJ1-2, with D unclear. This TCR derives from a human donor in good health. Material: PBMCs. CDR3 DNA: TGTGCCAGCACCTCGCCAGGCCGAAGCTATGGCTACACCTTC. Amino acid sequence: CASTSPGRSYGYTF.